The 5 T cell receptor beta chains below all came from one sample that was sequenced in a study of long-term antiretroviral therapy in people with HIV. A v3.0 immunoSEQ assay was performed at survey level. Profiling relied on immunoSEQ multiplex PCR, and the TCRdb table lists in-frame clones only, not all of them. The repertoire holds around 28,000 clones, with about 82% as singletons. The sample in question was unsorted PBMCs, obtained 0.8 years after starting antiretroviral therapy. These receptors all come from a woman aged 30 to 39 with HIV.

V and J are TRBV18 and TRBJ1-2; 7 positions agree with TRBD1. Losses at the gene ends were 10 bases for V and 8 bases for J; bases not matched to a gene: 13. Germline V gene lookup returns CDR1 KGHSH and CDR2 LQKENI. The CDR3 has 13 residues. CDR3 amino acids: CATHQGGSGGYTF. DNA of the CDR3: TGTGCCACCCATCAGGGGGGGAGCGGAGGCTACACCTTC.

The chain employs TRBV12-5 and TRBJ1-3; D perhaps matches TRBD1 (5 bases). The CDR3 runs to 17 residues. V shed 4 bases and J shed 3 bases, with 19 bases lying between them. Germline CDR1 reads LGHNT; CDR2 reads FRNRAP. CDR3 loop: CASGSPAGHPYGNTIYF. CDR3 bases: TGTGCTAGTGGTTCCCCCGCGGGGCATCCTTATGGAAACACCATATATTTT. Filled out from reference TRBV12-5 and TRBJ1-3, the complete variable domain reads DARVTQTPRHKVTEMGQEVTMRCQPILGHNTVFWYRQTMMQGLELLAYFRNRAPLDDSGMPKDRFSAEMPDATLATLKIQPSEPRDSAVYFCASGSPAGHPYGNTIYFGEGSWLTVV.

The chain links TRBV19 to TRBJ1-2; no definite D call. The CDR3 totals 14 residues. CDR1 and CDR2 from the germline V gene are LNHDA and SQIVND (reference sequence). V lost 7 bases, J lost 2 bases, and 14 bases lay in between. The CDR3 bases are TGTGCCAGTAAAACATTTCATACAAACTATGGCTACACCTTC. Translated: CASKTFHTNYGYTF. The full variable domain, rest sourced from reference TRBV19 and TRBJ1-2, is DGGITQSPKYLFRKEGQNVTLSCEQNLNHDAMYWYRQDPGQGLRLIYYSQIVNDFQKGDIAEGYSVSREKKESFPLTVTSAQKNPTAFYLCASKTFHTNYGYTFGSGTRLTVV.

This chain uses TRBV4-2 with TRBJ1-6, with TRBD1 identical over 7 bases. Looked up from germline, CDR1 is LGHNA and CDR2 is YNFKEQ. Trimming took 8 bases from V and 5 from J; bases not matched to a gene: 9. The CDR3 runs 15 residues. The DNA for the CDR3 is TGTGCCAGCCGAGCCGACAGGGCAAATAATTCACCCCTCCACTTT. Translation: CASRADRANNSPLHF.

This clone has only a few counts. The chain links TRBV5-1 to TRBJ1-2; perhaps TRBD1 as D (6 bases). The CDR3 has 13 residues. Germline V lookup: CDR1 SGHRS, CDR2 YFSETQ. V was cut by 4 bases and J by 6 bases, with 13 bases left in between. CDR3 sequence: CASSLGGGDGYTF. For the CDR3, the DNA is TGCGCCAGCAGCCTTGGGGGCGGGGATGGCTACACCTTC.